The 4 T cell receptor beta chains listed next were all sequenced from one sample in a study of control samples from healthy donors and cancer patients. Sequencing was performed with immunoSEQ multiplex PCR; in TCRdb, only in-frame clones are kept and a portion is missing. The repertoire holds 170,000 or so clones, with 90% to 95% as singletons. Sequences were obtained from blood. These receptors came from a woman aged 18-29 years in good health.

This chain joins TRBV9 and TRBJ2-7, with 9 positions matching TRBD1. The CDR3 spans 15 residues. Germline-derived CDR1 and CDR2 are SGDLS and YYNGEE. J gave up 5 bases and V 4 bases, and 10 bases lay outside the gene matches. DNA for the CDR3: TGTGCCAGCAGCCCCCGAGGGACAGGGAGCGACGAGCAGTACTTC. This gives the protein CASSPRGTGSDEQYF.

CDR3 region: CASSLTAGSTEAFF. The CDR3 DNA sequence: TGTGCCAGCAGCTTAACGGCAGGGAGCACTGAAGCTTTCTTT. This chain joins TRBV7-3 and TRBJ1-1; tentatively, D is TRBD1 (5 bases). Trimming left V 0 bases short and J 4 bases short, with 9 bases between. In germline, CDR1 is SGHTA, CDR2 FQGTGA. The CDR3 is made up of 14 amino acids.

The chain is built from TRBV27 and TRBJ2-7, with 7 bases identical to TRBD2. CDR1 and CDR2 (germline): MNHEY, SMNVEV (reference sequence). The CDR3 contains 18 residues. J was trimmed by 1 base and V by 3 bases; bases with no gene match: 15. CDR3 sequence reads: CASSFFYASASGSYEQYF. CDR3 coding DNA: TGTGCCAGCAGTTTTTTCTATGCGTCGGCTAGCGGTTCCTACGAGCAGTACTTC.

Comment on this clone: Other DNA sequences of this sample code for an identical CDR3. CDR3 DNA: TGTGCCAGCAGCTTGGTTAACTATGGCTACACCTTC. The encoded protein is CASSLVNYGYTF. This sequence joins TRBV5-5 and TRBJ1-2, with D hard to call. Germline CDR1 SGHKS, CDR2 YYEKEE (reference sequence). The V gene lost 0 bases and the J gene lost 1 base, with 1 base spanning the gap. The CDR3 loop spans 12 amino acids.